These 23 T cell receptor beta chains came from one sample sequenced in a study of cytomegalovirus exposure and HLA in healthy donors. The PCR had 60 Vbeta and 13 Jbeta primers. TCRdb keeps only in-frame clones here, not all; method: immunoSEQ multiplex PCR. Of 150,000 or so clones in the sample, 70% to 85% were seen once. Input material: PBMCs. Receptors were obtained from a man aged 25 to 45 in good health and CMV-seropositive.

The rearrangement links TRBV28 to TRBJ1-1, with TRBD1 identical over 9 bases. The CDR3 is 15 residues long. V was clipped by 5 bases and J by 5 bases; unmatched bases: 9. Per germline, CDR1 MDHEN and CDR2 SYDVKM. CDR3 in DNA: TGTGCCAGCAGTATAACAGGGGGCGTACTTACTGAAGCTTTCTTT. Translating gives CASSITGGVLTEAFF.

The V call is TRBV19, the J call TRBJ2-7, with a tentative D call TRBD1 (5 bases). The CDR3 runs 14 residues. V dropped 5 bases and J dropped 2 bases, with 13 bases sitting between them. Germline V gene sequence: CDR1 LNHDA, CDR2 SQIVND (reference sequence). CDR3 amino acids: CASSPPRATYEQYF. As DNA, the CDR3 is TGTGCCAGTAGTCCCCCCAGGGCCACCTACGAGCAGTACTTC.

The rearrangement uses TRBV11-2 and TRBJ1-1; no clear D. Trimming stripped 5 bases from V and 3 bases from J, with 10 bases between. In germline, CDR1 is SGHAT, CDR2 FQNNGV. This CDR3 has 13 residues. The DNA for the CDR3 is TGTGCCAGCAGCCGGACGGACTACACTGAAGCTTTCTTT. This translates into CASSRTDYTEAFF. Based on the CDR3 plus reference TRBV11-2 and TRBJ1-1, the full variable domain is EAGVAQSPRYKIIEKRQSVAFWCNPISGHATLYWYQQILGQGPKLLIQFQNNGVVDDSQLPKDRFSAERLKGVDSTLKIQPAKLEDSAVYLCASSRTDYTEAFFGQGTRLTVV.

CDR3: CASSIRDRASGAYGYTF. The CDR3 region has the DNA TGTGCCAGTAGTATACGGGACAGGGCGAGCGGCGCCTATGGCTACACCTTC. The chain uses TRBV19 and TRBJ1-2; 9 bases align to TRBD1. This CDR3 comprises 17 residues. Trimming at V came to 2 bases and at J to 4 bases, leaving 11 bases not matched to a gene. Germline V gives CDR1 LNHDA, CDR2 SQIVND (reference sequence).

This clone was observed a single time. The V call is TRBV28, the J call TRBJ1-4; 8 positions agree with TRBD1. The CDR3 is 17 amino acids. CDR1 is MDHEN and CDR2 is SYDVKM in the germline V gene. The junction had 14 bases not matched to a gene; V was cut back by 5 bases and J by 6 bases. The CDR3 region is CASSELGRGHADEKLFF. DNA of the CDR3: TGTGCCAGCAGTGAATTGGGCAGGGGGCACGCGGATGAAAAACTGTTTTTT.

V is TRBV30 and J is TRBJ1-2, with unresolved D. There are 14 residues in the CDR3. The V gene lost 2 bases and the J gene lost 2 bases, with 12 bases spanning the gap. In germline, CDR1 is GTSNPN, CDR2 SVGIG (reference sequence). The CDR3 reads CAWSSTPQNYGYTF. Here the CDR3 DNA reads TGTGCCTGGAGTTCGACTCCCCAGAACTATGGCTACACCTTC.

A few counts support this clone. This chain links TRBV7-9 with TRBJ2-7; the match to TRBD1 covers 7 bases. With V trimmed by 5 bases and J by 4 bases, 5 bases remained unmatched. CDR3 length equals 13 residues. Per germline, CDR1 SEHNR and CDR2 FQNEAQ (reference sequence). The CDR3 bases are TGTGCCAGCAGCCCGGGCAGGGGGTACGAGCAGTACTTC. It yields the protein CASSPGRGYEQYF.

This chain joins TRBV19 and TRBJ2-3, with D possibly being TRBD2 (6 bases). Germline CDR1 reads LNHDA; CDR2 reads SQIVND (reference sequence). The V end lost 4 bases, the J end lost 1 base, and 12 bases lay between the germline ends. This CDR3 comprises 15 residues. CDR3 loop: CASSTSPSGTDTQYF. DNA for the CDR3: TGTGCCAGTAGTACCAGCCCTAGCGGCACAGATACGCAGTATTTT.

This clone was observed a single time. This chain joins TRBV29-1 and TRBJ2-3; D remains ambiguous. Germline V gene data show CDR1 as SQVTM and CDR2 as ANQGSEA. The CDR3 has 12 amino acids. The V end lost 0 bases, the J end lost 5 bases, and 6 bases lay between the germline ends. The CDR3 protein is CSVEDSGDTQYF. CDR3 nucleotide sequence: TGCAGCGTTGAAGACAGTGGAGATACGCAGTATTTT.

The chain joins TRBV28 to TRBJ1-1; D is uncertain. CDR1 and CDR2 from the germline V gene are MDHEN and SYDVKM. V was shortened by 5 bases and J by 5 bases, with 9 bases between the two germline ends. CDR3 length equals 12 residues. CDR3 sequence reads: CASSLPRTEAFF. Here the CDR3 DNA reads TGTGCCAGCAGTCTGCCTAGGACTGAAGCTTTCTTT. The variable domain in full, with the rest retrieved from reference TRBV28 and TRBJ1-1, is DVKVTQSSRYLVKRTGEKVFLECVQDMDHENMFWYRQDPGLGLRLIYFSYDVKMKEKGDIPEGYSVSREKKERFSLILESASTNQTSMYLCASSLPRTEAFFGQGTRLTVV.

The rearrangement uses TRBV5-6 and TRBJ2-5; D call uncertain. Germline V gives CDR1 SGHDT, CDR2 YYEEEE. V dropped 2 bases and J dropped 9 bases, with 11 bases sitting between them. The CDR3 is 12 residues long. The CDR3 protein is CASSLLIAPQYF. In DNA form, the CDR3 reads TGTGCCAGCAGCTTACTAATTGCCCCCCAGTACTTC.

The CDR3 coding sequence is TGTGCCAGCGCGACAGGAGCCAGCGAGCAGTACTTC. Its translation is CASATGASEQYF. The rearrangement uses TRBV28 and TRBJ2-7, with a weak D call TRBD1 (6 bases). The V and J ends lost 8 bases and 6 bases respectively, with 14 bases between them. The CDR3 has 12 amino acids. Per germline, CDR1 MDHEN and CDR2 SYDVKM.

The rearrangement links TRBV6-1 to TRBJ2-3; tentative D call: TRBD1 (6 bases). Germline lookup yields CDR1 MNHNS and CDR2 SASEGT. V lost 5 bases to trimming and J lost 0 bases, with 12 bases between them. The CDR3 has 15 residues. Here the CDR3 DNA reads TGTGCCAGCAGTCTACAGGGCACTAGCACAGATACGCAGTATTTT. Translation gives CASSLQGTSTDTQYF.

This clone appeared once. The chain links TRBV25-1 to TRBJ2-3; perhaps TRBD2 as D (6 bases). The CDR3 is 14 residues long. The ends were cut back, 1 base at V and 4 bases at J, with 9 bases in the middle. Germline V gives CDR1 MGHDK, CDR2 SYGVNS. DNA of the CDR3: TGTGCCAGCAGTGAATCCTCGGGGGCAGATACGCAGTATTTT. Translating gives CASSESSGADTQYF. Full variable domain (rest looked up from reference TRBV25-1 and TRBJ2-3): EADIYQTPRYLVIGTGKKITLECSQTMGHDKMYWYQQDPGMELHLIHYSYGVNSTEKGDLSSESTVSRIRTEHFPLTLESARPSHTSQYLCASSESSGADTQYFGPGTRLTVL.

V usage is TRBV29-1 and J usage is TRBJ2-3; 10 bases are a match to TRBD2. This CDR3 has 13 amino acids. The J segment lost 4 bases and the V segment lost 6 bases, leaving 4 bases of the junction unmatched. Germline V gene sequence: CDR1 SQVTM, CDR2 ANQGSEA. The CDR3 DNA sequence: TGCAGCGTCGAGCGGGGGGGCGCAGATACGCAGTATTTT. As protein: CSVERGGADTQYF.

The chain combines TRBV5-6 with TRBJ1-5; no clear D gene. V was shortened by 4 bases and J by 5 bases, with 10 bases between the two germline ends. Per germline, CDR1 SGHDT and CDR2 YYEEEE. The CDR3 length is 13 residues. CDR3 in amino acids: CASSLGYHQPQHF. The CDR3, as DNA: TGTGCCAGCAGCCTCGGGTACCATCAGCCCCAGCATTTT.

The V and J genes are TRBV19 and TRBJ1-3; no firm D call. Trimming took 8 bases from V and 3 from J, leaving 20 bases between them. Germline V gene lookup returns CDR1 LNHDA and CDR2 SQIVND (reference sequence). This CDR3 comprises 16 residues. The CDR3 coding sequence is TGTGCCAGTCGGACGGGGAGGCAATTCCTTGGAAACACCATATATTTT. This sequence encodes CASRTGRQFLGNTIYF.

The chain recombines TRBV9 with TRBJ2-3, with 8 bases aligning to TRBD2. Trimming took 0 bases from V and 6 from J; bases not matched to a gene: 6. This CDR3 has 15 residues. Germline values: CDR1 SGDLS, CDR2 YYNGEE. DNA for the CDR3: TGTGCCAGCAGCGTAGTAGCGGGGAGCGGCGATACGCAGTATTTT. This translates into CASSVVAGSGDTQYF.

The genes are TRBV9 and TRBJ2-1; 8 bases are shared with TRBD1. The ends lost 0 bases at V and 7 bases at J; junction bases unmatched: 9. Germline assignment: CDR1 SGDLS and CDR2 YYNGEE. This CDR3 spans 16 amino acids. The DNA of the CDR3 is TGTGCCAGCAGCGTAGCTGGACAGGGCAATCTAAATGAGCAGTTCTTC. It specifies CASSVAGQGNLNEQFF.

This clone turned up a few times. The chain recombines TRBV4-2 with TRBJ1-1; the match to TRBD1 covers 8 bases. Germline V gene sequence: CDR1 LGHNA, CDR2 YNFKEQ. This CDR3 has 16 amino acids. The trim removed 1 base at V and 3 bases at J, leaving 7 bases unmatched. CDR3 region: CASSQVSQGADTEAFF. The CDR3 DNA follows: TGTGCCAGCAGCCAAGTCTCTCAGGGGGCGGACACTGAAGCTTTCTTT.

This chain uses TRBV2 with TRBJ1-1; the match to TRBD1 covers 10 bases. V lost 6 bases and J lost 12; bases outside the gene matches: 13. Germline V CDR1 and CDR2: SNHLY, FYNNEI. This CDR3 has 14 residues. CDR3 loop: CASSGDRGALYPFF. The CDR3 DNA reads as TGTGCCAGCAGCGGGGACAGGGGCGCCTTATATCCTTTCTTT.

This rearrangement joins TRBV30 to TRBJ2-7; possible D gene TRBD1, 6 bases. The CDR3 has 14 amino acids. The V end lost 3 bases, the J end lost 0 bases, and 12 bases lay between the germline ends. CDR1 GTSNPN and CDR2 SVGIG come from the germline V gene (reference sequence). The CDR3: CAWSPWTASYEQYF. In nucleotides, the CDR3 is TGTGCCTGGAGCCCCTGGACAGCCTCCTACGAGCAGTACTTC.

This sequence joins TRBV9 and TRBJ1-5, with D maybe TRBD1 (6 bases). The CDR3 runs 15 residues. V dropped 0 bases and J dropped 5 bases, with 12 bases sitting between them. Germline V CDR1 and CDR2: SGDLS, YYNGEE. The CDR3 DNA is TGTGCCAGCAGCGTAGAGGGACAACGCCATCAGCCCCAGCATTTT. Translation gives CASSVEGQRHQPQHF.